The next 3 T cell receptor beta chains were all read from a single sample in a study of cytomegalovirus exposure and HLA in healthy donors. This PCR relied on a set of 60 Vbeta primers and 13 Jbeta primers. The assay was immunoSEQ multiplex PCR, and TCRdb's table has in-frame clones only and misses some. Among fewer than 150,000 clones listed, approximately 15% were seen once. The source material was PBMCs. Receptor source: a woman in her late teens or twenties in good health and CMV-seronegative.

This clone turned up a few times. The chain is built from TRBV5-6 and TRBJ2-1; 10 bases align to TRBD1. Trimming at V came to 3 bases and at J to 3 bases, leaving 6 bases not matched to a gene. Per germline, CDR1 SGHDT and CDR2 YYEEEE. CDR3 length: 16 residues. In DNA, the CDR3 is TGTGCCAGCAGCTACCGACAGGGGGCTTTCTACAATGAGCAGTTCTTC. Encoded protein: CASSYRQGAFYNEQFF. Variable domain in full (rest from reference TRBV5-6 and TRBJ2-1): DAGVTQSPTHLIKTRGQQVTLRCSPKSGHDTVSWYQQALGQGPQFIFQYYEEEERQRGNFPDRFSGHQFPNYSSELNVNALLLGDSALYLCASSYRQGAFYNEQFFGPGTRLTVL.

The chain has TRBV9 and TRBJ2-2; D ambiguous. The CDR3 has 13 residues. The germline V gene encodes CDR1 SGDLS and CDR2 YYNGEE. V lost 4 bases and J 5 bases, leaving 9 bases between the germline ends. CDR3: CASSPIRTGELFF. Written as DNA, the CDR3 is TGTGCCAGCAGCCCGATACGGACCGGGGAGCTGTTTTTT.

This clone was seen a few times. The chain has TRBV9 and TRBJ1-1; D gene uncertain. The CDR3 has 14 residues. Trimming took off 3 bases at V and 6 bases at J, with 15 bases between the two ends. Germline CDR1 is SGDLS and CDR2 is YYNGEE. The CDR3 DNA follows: TGTGCCAGCAGCGGGCAGGACTTGGGGTCTGAAGCTTTCTTT. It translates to CASSGQDLGSEAFF.